Listed below are T cell receptor beta chains from one sample, sequenced in a study of OX40 agonist ivuxolimab in advanced cancers. Sequenced by immunoSEQ multiplex PCR; TCRdb stores in-frame clones only, minus some. The sample consists of 60,000 or so clones, around 93% of them appearing once. Specimen: CD4+ or CD8+ T cells sorted from blood, collected in a trial of the OX40 agonist ivuxolimab. These receptors were collected from an adult with an advanced solid tumor such as melanoma, head and neck, liver or kidney cancer. Both conserved end residues are part of each CDR3. A D gene is named only where the DNA matches it firmly. Clone size is shown for a subset of rows, as once, few, many or a class of expanded clone.

J: TRBJ2-3; D: TRBD2; size: -; V: TRBV2; DNA: TGTGCCAGCAGGGGACTAGCGGGGGGCACAGATACGCAGTATTTT; CDR3: CASRGLAGGTDTQYF
J: TRBJ1-1; D: -; size: once; V: TRBV9; DNA: TGTGCCAGCAGCCCCCCAGGGATTGAAGCTTTCTTT; CDR3: CASSPPGIEAFF
J: TRBJ2-1; D: -; size: -; V: TRBV15; DNA: TGTGCCACCAGCGGGGGCTACCGGGACGGCTCCTACAATGAGCAGTTCTTC; CDR3: CATSGGYRDGSYNEQFF
J: TRBJ2-7; D: TRBD2; size: -; V: TRBV9; DNA: TGTGCCAGCAGCCCCCCGCGCGCGGGAGGGGCCGACGAGCAGTACTTC; CDR3: CASSPPRAGGADEQYF
J: TRBJ2-7; D: -; size: -; V: TRBV18; DNA: TGTGCCAGCTCGTACCCCCGGAACTACGAGCAGTACTTC; CDR3: CASSYPRNYEQYF
J: TRBJ2-1; D: -; size: -; V: TRBV7-2; DNA: TGTGCCAGCAGCATCACAGGGCCCTTAAACAATGAGCAGTTCTTC; CDR3: CASSITGPLNNEQFF
J: TRBJ2-1; D: -; size: few; V: TRBV19; DNA: TGTGCCAGTAGTCCGACGGACTGGTCCTACAATGAGCAGTTCTTC; CDR3: CASSPTDWSYNEQFF
J: TRBJ2-1; D: -; size: -; V: TRBV5-4; DNA: TGTGCCAGCAGCTTGGGTAGGGTCAATGAGCAGTTCTTC; CDR3: CASSLGRVNEQFF
J: TRBJ1-1; D: -; size: -; V: TRBV7-9; DNA: TGTGCCAGCGGAACCACAGGGAACACTGAAGCTTTCTTT; CDR3: CASGTTGNTEAFF
J: TRBJ1-2; D: TRBD1; size: -; V: TRBV7-9; DNA: TGTGCCAGCAGCGCCACCGGGACAGGGGGGGGCTACACCTTC; CDR3: CASSATGTGGGYTF
J: TRBJ1-3; D: -; size: -; V: TRBV2; DNA: TGTGCCAGCAGTGGACTCAGCTCTGGAAACACCATATATTTT; CDR3: CASSGLSSGNTIYF
J: TRBJ2-7; D: TRBD1; size: -; V: TRBV9; DNA: TGTGCCAGCAGCGCCCTGGACAGGGGAAGCGAGCAGTACTTC; CDR3: CASSALDRGSEQYF
J: TRBJ2-7; D: TRBD2; size: -; V: TRBV7-2; DNA: TGTGCCAGCAGCTTCTCTAGCGGGGCCTACGAGCAGTACTTC; CDR3: CASSFSSGAYEQYF
J: TRBJ2-1; D: TRBD2; size: -; V: TRBV7-9; DNA: TGTGCCAGCAGCAGTAGCGGGAGAGGCTCGAATGAGCAGTTCTTC; CDR3: CASSSSGRGSNEQFF
J: TRBJ2-3; D: TRBD1; size: -; V: TRBV4-3; DNA: TGCGCCAGCAGCACTAGGACAGGACCTAGCACAGATACGCAGTATTTT; CDR3: CASSTRTGPSTDTQYF
J: TRBJ2-1; D: TRBD2; size: -; V: TRBV4-2; DNA: TGTGCCAGCAGCCAAAGCAGACTAGCGGGTTTCTCCTACAATGAGCAGTTCTTC; CDR3: CASSQSRLAGFSYNEQFF
J: TRBJ2-1; D: TRBD2; size: once; V: TRBV7-3; DNA: TGTGCCAGCAGCCCGGGTAGCGGGAGGGCCGGCTACAATGAGCAGTTCTTC; CDR3: CASSPGSGRAGYNEQFF
J: TRBJ1-2; D: TRBD1; size: -; V: TRBV7-8; DNA: TGTGCCAGCAGTCAGGGGGGGTACTATGGCTACACCTTC; CDR3: CASSQGGYYGYTF
J: TRBJ2-1; D: TRBD1; size: -; V: TRBV12-5; DNA: TGTGCTAGTGGGCTAGACAGGGTCTGGAATGAGCAGTTCTTC; CDR3: CASGLDRVWNEQFF
J: TRBJ2-5; D: TRBD2; size: -; V: TRBV18; DNA: TGTGCCAGCTCACCGGTTAGCCCCCTGACTAGCGGGAGGGCAAAGACCCAGTACTTC; CDR3: CASSPVSPLTSGRAKTQYF
J: TRBJ2-7; D: -; size: once; V: TRBV27; DNA: TGTGCCAGCAGCTTTCGACGGGAATACTACGAGCAGTACTTC; CDR3: CASSFRREYYEQYF
J: TRBJ1-2; D: -; size: -; V: TRBV27; DNA: TGTGCCAGCAGGAGGCGACCGGACATTTCATATGGCTACACCTTC; CDR3: CASRRRPDISYGYTF
J: TRBJ1-2; D: TRBD1; size: -; V: TRBV5-5; DNA: TGTGCCAGCAGCCCAGAGGGATACAGGGGGAGGGGCTACACCTTC; CDR3: CASSPEGYRGRGYTF
J: TRBJ2-7; D: TRBD1; size: -; V: TRBV30; DNA: TGTGCCTGGACCGACAGGGGAATGTCCTACGAGCAGTACTTC; CDR3: CAWTDRGMSYEQYF
J: TRBJ1-2; D: -; size: once; V: TRBV11-2; DNA: TGTGCCAGCAGCAACGGGCTCCTTGGCTACACCTTC; CDR3: CASSNGLLGYTF
J: TRBJ2-3; D: -; size: -; V: TRBV28; DNA: TGTGCCAGCAGTTTTGTAGCAGGGACAGATACGCAGTATTTT; CDR3: CASSFVAGTDTQYF
J: TRBJ1-1; D: -; size: -; V: TRBV7-9; DNA: TGTGCCAGCACCCCTCCCAGGGCTGAAGCTTTCTTT; CDR3: CASTPPRAEAFF
J: TRBJ1-5; D: TRBD1; size: -; V: TRBV10-2; DNA: TGCGCCAGCAGTGAGCCGCGGAAACTAGGGACAGACAATCAGCCCCAGCATTTT; CDR3: CASSEPRKLGTDNQPQHF
J: TRBJ1-2; D: -; size: -; V: TRBV29-1; DNA: TGCAGCGTCCACAGTACAGGGTTGGGTGGCTACACCTTC; CDR3: CSVHSTGLGGYTF
J: TRBJ2-2; D: -; size: -; V: TRBV11-3; DNA: TGTGCCAGCAGCTTAGCGGTCACCGGGGAGCTGTTTTTT; CDR3: CASSLAVTGELFF
J: TRBJ1-2; D: -; size: -; V: TRBV5-6; DNA: TGTGCCAGCAGCCCAATCCCCAGGGGTGGCTACACCTTC; CDR3: CASSPIPRGGYTF
J: TRBJ2-7; D: -; size: once; V: TRBV6-6; DNA: TGTGCCAGCAGGCAGGGGACATACTCCTACGAGCAGTACTTC; CDR3: CASRQGTYSYEQYF
J: TRBJ2-3; D: TRBD2; size: -; V: TRBV4-3; DNA: TGCGCCAGCAGCCAAGAATTCGGGACTACCCGCACAGATACGCAGTATTTT; CDR3: CASSQEFGTTRTDTQYF
J: TRBJ2-7; D: TRBD1; size: -; V: TRBV6-1; DNA: TGTGCCAGCATCGACAGGGGCGAGCAGTACTTC; CDR3: CASIDRGEQYF
J: TRBJ1-2; D: TRBD1; size: -; V: TRBV18; DNA: TGTGCCAGCTCACCAGACAGGGGGCGGGACTATGGCTACACCTTC; CDR3: CASSPDRGRDYGYTF
J: TRBJ2-7; D: -; size: once; V: TRBV30; DNA: TGTGCCTGGAGATTAGGTTACGAGCAGTACTTC; CDR3: CAWRLGYEQYF
J: TRBJ2-5; D: -; size: once; V: TRBV29-1; DNA: TGCAGCGCCGAGGGAGTGTGGTGGACCCAGTACTTC; CDR3: CSAEGVWWTQYF
J: TRBJ2-7; D: TRBD2; size: -; V: TRBV27; DNA: TGTGCCAGCAGACCGGGAGGGCCAATCTACGAGCAGTACTTC; CDR3: CASRPGGPIYEQYF
J: TRBJ2-2; D: -; size: -; V: TRBV10-3; DNA: TGTGCCATCAGTGTCGTCCAGGAATTCACCGGGGAGCTGTTTTTT; CDR3: CAISVVQEFTGELFF
J: TRBJ2-1; D: -; size: -; V: TRBV7-2; DNA: TGTGCCAGCAGCCCGGCCCCGTCTAATGAGCAGTTCTTC; CDR3: CASSPAPSNEQFF
J: TRBJ2-4; D: -; size: -; V: TRBV5-6; DNA: TGTGCCAGCAGCTCTGGTAGCGGATTAGCCAAAAACATTCAGTACTTC; CDR3: CASSSGSGLAKNIQYF
J: TRBJ2-7; D: TRBD2; size: -; V: TRBV27; DNA: TGTGCCAGCAGTTTCGGGACTAGCGGGAGGGCCGAGCAGTACTTC; CDR3: CASSFGTSGRAEQYF